A selection of T cell receptor beta chains follows, all from one sample in a study of cytomegalovirus exposure and HLA in healthy donors. The protocol was immunoSEQ multiplex PCR, while the TCRdb copy is restricted to in-frame clones and leaves out a portion. This sample has around 64,000 clones, with approximately 85% found just once. Material for sequencing was PBMCs. All receptors come from a female donor in good health and CMV-seronegative. CDR3s include the opening cysteine and the closing phenylalanine or tryptophan. A D gene is named only where the DNA matches it firmly. Rows give clone size only sometimes, using once, few, many, or a class for an expanded clone.

v_call	j_call	clone_size	d_call	cdr3_nt	cdr3_aa
TRBV2	TRBJ1-4	-	-	TGTGCCAGCAAACTTGGGGGGGAAAAACTGTTTTTT	CASKLGGEKLFF
TRBV7-5	TRBJ1-3	-	-	TGTGCCAGAAGCCCCGAACCGACAGCGCCGGAAATTTCAACTGGAAACACCATATATTTT	CARSPEPTAPEISTGNTIYF
TRBV27	TRBJ1-1	-	-	TGTGCCAGCAGTTTAGTCCTACCATTGAACACTGAAGCTTTCTTT	CASSLVLPLNTEAFF
TRBV5-8	TRBJ2-3	few	TRBD1	TGTGCCAGCAGCTTAGCGGACAGGGGGCTTGAGACAGATACGCAGTATTTT	CASSLADRGLETDTQYF
TRBV29-1	TRBJ1-2	-	TRBD1	TGCAGCGCCCTAGGGACAGAGAACTATGGCTACACCTTC	CSALGTENYGYTF
TRBV11-2	TRBJ2-7	-	TRBD1	TGTGCCAGCAGCCGTTATTCGACAGGGCTAGCCTACGAGCAGTACTTC	CASSRYSTGLAYEQYF
TRBV10-3	TRBJ2-3	few	TRBD1	TGTGCCATCAGCCTGACAGGGTCAGATGATACGCAGTATTTT	CAISLTGSDDTQYF
TRBV11-2	TRBJ2-1	once	-	TGTGCCAGCAGCTTAGGGCCGGGACAACCTTACAATGAGCAGTTCTTC	CASSLGPGQPYNEQFF
TRBV18	TRBJ2-7	-	TRBD1	TGTGCCAGCTCACCACCGGTCGGACAGGGACGCGAGCAGTACTTC	CASSPPVGQGREQYF
TRBV6-1	TRBJ2-7	-	TRBD1	TGTGCCAGCGGGGACAGGGCCGACGAGCAGTACTTC	CASGDRADEQYF
TRBV21-1	TRBJ1-1	-	-	TGTGCCAGCAGCCCCAGCGAGGACAGGGGGACTGAAGCTTTCTTT	CASSPSEDRGTEAFF
TRBV29-1	TRBJ1-2	-	-	TGCAGCGTTCGGCCGACCGGAGGAAACTATGGCTACACCTTC	CSVRPTGGNYGYTF
TRBV6-5	TRBJ1-4	-	-	TGTGCCAGCAGGCGCCGGACAGTGGACGAAAAACTGTTTTTT	CASRRRTVDEKLFF
TRBV5-1	TRBJ1-2	-	-	TGCGCCAGCAGCGCTACCGGACCGCAGGGTTTTGGTGGCTACACCTTC	CASSATGPQGFGGYTF
TRBV7-3	TRBJ2-2	-	TRBD1	TGTGCCAGCAGCTTAAGACAGGGGGCGACCGGGGAGCTGTTTTTT	CASSLRQGATGELFF